The 30 T cell receptor beta chains below were found in one sample sequenced in a study of human T cells and chemical hapten exposure. Each CDR3 protein gets one entry after TCRdb re-called the RACE reads with MiXCR. The sample lists some 110,000 distinct CDR3 sequences; 12% were seen once. Documented time point: patch test 1, 2 weeks after DPC sensitization. Indicated treatment: therapeutic diphenylcyclopropenone sensitization with weekly scalp DPC. The material sequenced was whole blood, taken in connection with sensitization to the hapten diphenylcyclopropenone (DPC). Receptor source: a woman aged 45-65 years with alopecia areata. Some clones in this sample may be carry-over from other donors' samples.

In its sample, this clonotype was seen many times. At one end the junction does not follow the germline gene, possibly because of a read error. The V gene is TRBV7-7, the J gene TRBJ1-4; D call uncertain. From germline, CDR1 is SSHAT and CDR2 FNYEAQ (reference sequence). There are 16 residues in the CDR3. The CDR3 loop is CASSLGSGTTNEKLFF. The CDR3 DNA sequence: TGTGCTAGCAGCTTAGGAAGCGGGACAACTAATGAAAAACTGTTTTTT.

This sequence joins TRBV6-5 and TRBJ1-1; 9 bases map to TRBD1. The length of the CDR3 is 14 residues. V lost 8 bases, J lost 9 bases, and 13 bases stayed unmatched. Germline V gene data show CDR1 as MNHEY and CDR2 as SVGAGI. The CDR3 nucleotides read TGTGCCAGCGAGACCGGGACAGGGAGGGGTCAAGCTTTCTTT. Its protein is CASETGTGRGQAFF.

This rearrangement joins TRBV11-1 to TRBJ1-1, with D unresolved. This CDR3 is 14 amino acids long. V was cut by 0 bases and J by 1 base, with 6 bases left in between. Germline values: CDR1 SGHAT, CDR2 FQDESV (reference sequence). The CDR3 loop is CASSLAHSNTEAFF. The CDR3 DNA is TGTGCCAGCAGCTTAGCACACTCGAACACTGAAGCTTTCTTT. Complete variable domain (other parts from reference TRBV11-1 and TRBJ1-1): EAEVAQSPRYKITEKSQAVAFWCDPISGHATLYWYRQILGQGPELLVQFQDESVVDDSQLPKDRFSAERLKGVDSTLKIQPAELGDSAMYLCASSLAHSNTEAFFGQGTRLTVV.

A few counts support this clonotype. V usage is TRBV28 and J usage is TRBJ2-5; TRBD1 aligns across 8 bases. CDR1 MDHEN and CDR2 SYDVKM come from the germline V gene. The CDR3 runs 15 residues. With 5 bases clipped from V and 1 base from J, the junction kept 6 bases outside the gene matches. The CDR3 coding sequence is TGTGCCAGCAGTCCCACCGGGACAGGCCAAGAGACCCAGTACTTC. It is translated as CASSPTGTGQETQYF.

V is TRBV18 and J is TRBJ2-1, with D unresolved. Per germline, CDR1 KGHSH and CDR2 LQKENI. CDR3 length equals 14 residues. V was cut by 2 bases and J by 7 bases, with 12 bases left in between. CDR3: CASSPGFELNEQFF. In DNA, the CDR3 is TGTGCCAGCTCACCAGGGTTTGAACTGAATGAGCAGTTCTTC.

This clonotype was counted many times. This chain joins TRBV28 and TRBJ2-1; TRBD2 might be the D (5 bases). This CDR3 has 13 residues. The germline V gene has CDR1 MDHEN and CDR2 SYDVKM. With 3 bases removed from V and 2 bases from J, the gap between germline ends came to 5 bases. The CDR3 sequence: CASSFGTYNEQFF. CDR3 bases: TGTGCCAGCAGTTTCGGGACCTACAATGAGCAGTTCTTC.

This clonotype turned up a few times. V gene TRBV12-3 or TRBV12-4 combines with J gene TRBJ1-1; D unclear. V gave up 3 bases and J gave up 8 bases, with 10 bases separating them. CDR3 size: 12 residues. The CDR3 region has the DNA TGTGCCAGCAGTTTGTCCGGGGTGGAAGCTTTCTTT. This translates into CASSLSGVEAFF.

V usage is TRBV7-9 and J usage is TRBJ2-1; 10 bases align to TRBD1. The J segment lost 7 bases and the V segment lost 1 base, leaving 7 bases of the junction unmatched. There are 16 residues in the CDR3. CDR1 is SEHNR and CDR2 is FQNEAQ in the germline V gene (reference sequence). The CDR3 DNA follows: TGTGCCAGCAGCTTAGAGTGGGACAGGGGCCAAAATGAGCAGTTCTTC. Amino acids: CASSLEWDRGQNEQFF.

This clonotype was observed at least ten times. The chain couples TRBV14 to TRBJ1-1, with 8 bases lining up with TRBD1. J lost 2 bases, V lost 2 bases, and 10 bases had no gene match. The germline V gene has CDR1 SGHDN and CDR2 FVKESK. The CDR3 contains 17 residues. In nucleotides, the CDR3 is TGTGCCAGCAGCCAAACAGGGGGGTTCCCCCGTAACACTGAAGCTTTCTTT. Encoded protein: CASSQTGGFPRNTEAFF.

This clonotype came up many times. The V call is TRBV6-2 or TRBV6-3, the J call TRBJ2-7, with a possible D match to TRBD2 (6 bases). The CDR3 consists of 17 residues. Trimming removed 4 bases from V and 2 bases from J, with 21 bases in between. The germline CDR1 and CDR2 sequences are MNHEY and SVGEGT. DNA of the CDR3: TGTGCCAGCAGTTCCCGGGGGACCGGGCCCGCTACCTACGAGCAGTACTTC. Its protein product is CASSSRGTGPATYEQYF.

The table lists this clonotype with a few counts. The J gene is TRBJ1-2, the V gene TRBV29-1; TRBD1 matches 7 bases. Looked up from germline, CDR1 is SQVTM and CDR2 is ANQGSEA. After removal of 5 bases from V and 8 bases from J, the junction contained 17 bases not matched to a gene. This CDR3 comprises 15 residues. The CDR3 loop reads CSVTKTGSGQMGYTF. Written as DNA, the CDR3 is TGCAGCGTTACGAAGACAGGGTCTGGGCAAATGGGCTACACCTTC.

This clonotype was observed at least ten times. This chain uses TRBV7-6 with TRBJ2-5; D is unclear. Trimming cost V 1 base and J 0 bases, with 6 bases left between them. Germline V CDR1 and CDR2: SGHVS, FNYEAQ. The CDR3 has 14 residues. CDR3 sequence: CASSLGVNQETQYF. The CDR3 DNA follows: TGTGCCAGCAGCTTAGGGGTCAACCAAGAGACCCAGTACTTC. Full variable domain (remainder filled in from reference TRBV7-6 and TRBJ2-5): GAGVSQSPRYKVTKRGQDVALRCDPISGHVSLYWYRQALGQGPEFLTYFNYEAQQDKSGLPNDRFSAERPEGSISTLTIQRTEQRDSAMYRCASSLGVNQETQYFGPGTRLLVL.

This clonotype has ten or more counts. CDR3 loop: CSAREGFDTQYF. Here the CDR3 DNA reads TGCAGTGCTAGAGAGGGATTCGATACGCAGTATTTT. V is TRBV20-1 and J is TRBJ2-3; D call uncertain. Per the germline V gene, CDR1 is DFQATT and CDR2 is SNEGSKA (reference sequence). V shed 0 bases and J shed 6 bases, with 7 bases lying between them. This CDR3 is built from 12 residues.

This sequence joins TRBV7-8 and TRBJ2-1; 9 nucleotides align to TRBD1. Germline V gene lookup returns CDR1 SGHVS and CDR2 FQNEAQ. This CDR3 spans 16 amino acids. V lost 4 bases, J lost 4 bases, and 8 bases stayed unmatched. The CDR3 sequence is CASSSYRGRQYNEQFF. In DNA form, the CDR3 reads TGTGCCAGCAGCTCTTACAGGGGGCGTCAATACAATGAGCAGTTCTTC.

This clonotype was counted a few times. V gene TRBV11-2 combines with J gene TRBJ2-2; 7 bases map to TRBD1. Germline V gene data show CDR1 as SGHAT and CDR2 as FQNNGV. The CDR3 sequence is 16 residues long. J lost 9 bases, V lost 5 bases, and 15 bases had no gene match. The CDR3: CASSPRPGQNMRELFF. The CDR3 region has the DNA TGTGCCAGCAGCCCGAGGCCGGGACAGAACATGAGGGAGCTGTTTTTT. Variable domain in full (rest from reference TRBV11-2 and TRBJ2-2): EAGVAQSPRYKIIEKRQSVAFWCNPISGHATLYWYQQILGQGPKLLIQFQNNGVVDDSQLPKDRFSAERLKGVDSTLKIQPAKLEDSAVYLCASSPRPGQNMRELFFGEGSRLTVL.

This clonotype appeared a few times. The chain employs TRBV24-1 and TRBJ2-1; TRBD2 matches 8 bases. There are 16 residues in the CDR3. Germline assignment: CDR1 KGHDR and CDR2 SFDVKD. With 3 bases clipped from V and 7 bases from J, the junction kept 10 bases outside the gene matches. The CDR3 spells CATSDPSAGEVNEQFF. The CDR3 DNA reads TGTGCCACCAGTGATCCCTCAGCGGGAGAAGTTAATGAGCAGTTCTTC.

This clonotype was seen repeatedly, ten times or more. The gene calls are TRBV9 and TRBJ1-5, with 8 bases that match TRBD1. Trimming cost V 0 bases and J 6 bases; bases outside gene matches: 5. The CDR3 totals 15 residues. Germline assignment: CDR1 SGDLS and CDR2 YYNGEE. The CDR3 sequence: CASSVGTGWGQPQHF. The CDR3 DNA reads TGTGCCAGCAGCGTAGGGACAGGGTGGGGTCAGCCCCAGCATTTT. The full variable domain, in which reference TRBV9 and TRBJ1-5 provide the parts outside the CDR3, is DSGVTQTPKHLITATGQRVTLRCSPRSGDLSVYWYQQSLDQGLQFLIQYYNGEERAKGNILERFSAQQFPDLHSELNLSSLELGDSALYFCASSVGTGWGQPQHFGDGTRLSIL.

This clonotype was seen only a few times. The chain carries TRBV18 and TRBJ2-3, with a possible D match to TRBD1 (5 bases). The V and J ends lost 1 base and 2 bases respectively, with 10 bases between them. The CDR3 consists of 15 residues. CDR1 and CDR2 (germline): KGHSH, LQKENI. The CDR3 is CASSPLRQLTDTQYF. CDR3 bases: TGTGCCAGCTCACCACTCAGACAGCTCACAGATACGCAGTATTTT. Together with reference TRBV18 and TRBJ2-3, the CDR3 gives the full variable domain: NAGVMQNPRHLVRRRGQEARLRCSPMKGHSHVYWYRQLPEEGLKFMVYLQKENIIDESGMPKERFSAEFPKEGPSILRIQQVVRGDSAAYFCASSPLRQLTDTQYFGPGTRLTVL.

The table lists this clonotype with a few counts. The chain recombines TRBV28 with TRBJ1-2; 7 bases fit TRBD1. Germline trimming cut 7 bases from V and 4 bases from J; bases unmatched to any gene: 9. This CDR3 is built from 14 residues. Germline-derived CDR1 and CDR2 are MDHEN and SYDVKM. The DNA of the CDR3 is TGTGCCAGCATCAAGCAGGGGGGTAGCTATGGCTACACCTTC. This gives the protein CASIKQGGSYGYTF.

This clonotype occurred a few times. V gene TRBV28 combines with J gene TRBJ1-3; D gene uncertain. Germline values: CDR1 MDHEN, CDR2 SYDVKM. The V end lost 4 bases, the J end lost 4 bases, and 11 bases lay between the germline ends. The CDR3 is made up of 14 amino acids. The CDR3 DNA reads as TGTGCCAGCAGTTCCGACTTGACGGGAAACACCATATATTTT. Translation gives CASSSDLTGNTIYF.

This clonotype was picked up a small number of times. The DNA is omitted, as the CDR3 cannot be located on it reliably, and the CDR3 follows TCRdb's listing. The chain recombines TRBV5-1 with TRBJ1-4. The CDR3 contains 18 residues when both ends are counted. Germline CDR1 SGHRS, CDR2 YFSETQ. CDR3 protein: CASSPRGTVAATNEKLFF.

This clonotype was seen at least ten times. The rearrangement joins TRBV29-1 to TRBJ2-5, with D uncertain. The CDR3 has 13 amino acids. V lost 4 bases and J 7 bases, leaving 16 bases between the germline ends. Looked up from germline, CDR1 is SQVTM and CDR2 is ANQGSEA. The CDR3 DNA sequence: TGCAGCGTTGTATTCTCCGATGGGCGGACCCAGTACTTC. Translated: CSVVFSDGRTQYF. Combining the CDR3 with reference TRBV29-1 and TRBJ2-5 gives the whole variable domain SAVISQKPSRDICQRGTSLTIQCQVDSQVTMMFWYRQQPGQSLTLIATANQGSEATYESGFVIDKFPISRPNLTFSTLTVSNMSPEDSSIYLCSVVFSDGRTQYFGPGTRLLVL.

This clonotype was counted only a few times. The chain recombines TRBV7-9 with TRBJ1-2, with 8 bases matching TRBD1. J lost 4 bases, V lost 9 bases, and 22 bases had no gene match. There are 18 residues in the CDR3. Germline V gives CDR1 SEHNR, CDR2 FQNEAQ (reference sequence). DNA for the CDR3: TGTGCCAGTCTACGATCTGGGGGACAGGAAGAATTCTTCTATGGCTACACCTTC. Translated: CASLRSGGQEEFFYGYTF.

The chain uses TRBV4-1 and TRBJ2-3; 9 nucleotides agree with TRBD2. The V gene's germline CDR1 is MGHRA and CDR2 YSYEKL. Trimming cost V 3 bases and J 2 bases; bases outside gene matches: 6. The CDR3 totals 16 residues. This chain's CDR3 is CASSQETSGNTDTQYF. The CDR3 DNA reads TGCGCCAGCAGCCAGGAGACTAGCGGTAACACAGATACGCAGTATTTT.

This clonotype has at least ten counts. This sequence joins TRBV18 and TRBJ1-5; 8 nucleotides align to TRBD1. V was clipped by 3 bases and J by 5 bases; unmatched bases: 0. The CDR3 length is 13 residues. Germline loops: CDR1 KGHSH, CDR2 LQKENI. CDR3 protein: CASSPTGDQPQHF. In DNA form, the CDR3 reads TGTGCCAGCTCACCGACAGGGGATCAGCCCCAGCATTTT.

A note on this clonotype: A clone one base away is much larger, so this may be a read error. Written as DNA, the CDR3 is TGCGCCAGCAGTGCCGGGACAAGAGAAGCTTTCTTT. Translating it yields CASSAGTREAFF. The chain links TRBV4-1 to TRBJ1-1, with D perhaps matching TRBD1 (6 bases). This CDR3 spans 12 amino acids. V was cut by 6 bases and J by 8 bases, with 13 bases left in between. CDR1 and CDR2 (germline): MGHRA, YSYEKL.

The genes are TRBV10-3 and TRBJ2-2; D tentatively fits TRBD1 or TRBD2 (5 bases each). Deletions cut 11 bases from V and 7 bases from J, with 14 bases between. The CDR3 covers 12 residues. From germline, CDR1 is ENHRY and CDR2 SYGVKD. CDR3 DNA: TGTGCCTCCGGGGCCGTCGGCGGGGAGCTGTTTTTT. Protein product: CASGAVGGELFF.

V gene TRBV10-1 combines with J gene TRBJ1-1, with a possible D match to TRBD1 (5 bases). Trimming left V 3 bases short and J 0 bases short, with 8 bases between. CDR1 is WNHNN and CDR2 is SYGVQD in the germline V gene (reference sequence). This CDR3 comprises 14 residues. The CDR3 region has the DNA TGCGCCAGCAGTGAATCGGGACTGAACACTGAAGCTTTCTTT. Protein product: CASSESGLNTEAFF.

V usage is TRBV12-3 or TRBV12-4 and J usage is TRBJ1-4, with 7 bases that match TRBD1. J lost 5 bases, V lost 6 bases, and 12 bases had no gene match. The CDR3 is 16 amino acids. The chain's CDR3 is CASSPKLYRGNEKLFF. The CDR3 nucleotides are TGTGCCAGCAGCCCCAAGCTTTACAGGGGAAATGAAAAACTGTTTTTT.

This clonotype was counted between two and nine times. The CDR3 reads CASSQEGTGNEQYF. CDR3 DNA: TGTGCCAGCAGCCAAGAAGGGACAGGGAACGAGCAGTACTTC. V usage is TRBV14 and J usage is TRBJ2-7, with TRBD1 matching 9 bases. Per germline, CDR1 SGHDN and CDR2 FVKESK. This CDR3 region has 14 residues. The ends lost 0 bases at V and 5 bases at J; junction bases unmatched: 2.